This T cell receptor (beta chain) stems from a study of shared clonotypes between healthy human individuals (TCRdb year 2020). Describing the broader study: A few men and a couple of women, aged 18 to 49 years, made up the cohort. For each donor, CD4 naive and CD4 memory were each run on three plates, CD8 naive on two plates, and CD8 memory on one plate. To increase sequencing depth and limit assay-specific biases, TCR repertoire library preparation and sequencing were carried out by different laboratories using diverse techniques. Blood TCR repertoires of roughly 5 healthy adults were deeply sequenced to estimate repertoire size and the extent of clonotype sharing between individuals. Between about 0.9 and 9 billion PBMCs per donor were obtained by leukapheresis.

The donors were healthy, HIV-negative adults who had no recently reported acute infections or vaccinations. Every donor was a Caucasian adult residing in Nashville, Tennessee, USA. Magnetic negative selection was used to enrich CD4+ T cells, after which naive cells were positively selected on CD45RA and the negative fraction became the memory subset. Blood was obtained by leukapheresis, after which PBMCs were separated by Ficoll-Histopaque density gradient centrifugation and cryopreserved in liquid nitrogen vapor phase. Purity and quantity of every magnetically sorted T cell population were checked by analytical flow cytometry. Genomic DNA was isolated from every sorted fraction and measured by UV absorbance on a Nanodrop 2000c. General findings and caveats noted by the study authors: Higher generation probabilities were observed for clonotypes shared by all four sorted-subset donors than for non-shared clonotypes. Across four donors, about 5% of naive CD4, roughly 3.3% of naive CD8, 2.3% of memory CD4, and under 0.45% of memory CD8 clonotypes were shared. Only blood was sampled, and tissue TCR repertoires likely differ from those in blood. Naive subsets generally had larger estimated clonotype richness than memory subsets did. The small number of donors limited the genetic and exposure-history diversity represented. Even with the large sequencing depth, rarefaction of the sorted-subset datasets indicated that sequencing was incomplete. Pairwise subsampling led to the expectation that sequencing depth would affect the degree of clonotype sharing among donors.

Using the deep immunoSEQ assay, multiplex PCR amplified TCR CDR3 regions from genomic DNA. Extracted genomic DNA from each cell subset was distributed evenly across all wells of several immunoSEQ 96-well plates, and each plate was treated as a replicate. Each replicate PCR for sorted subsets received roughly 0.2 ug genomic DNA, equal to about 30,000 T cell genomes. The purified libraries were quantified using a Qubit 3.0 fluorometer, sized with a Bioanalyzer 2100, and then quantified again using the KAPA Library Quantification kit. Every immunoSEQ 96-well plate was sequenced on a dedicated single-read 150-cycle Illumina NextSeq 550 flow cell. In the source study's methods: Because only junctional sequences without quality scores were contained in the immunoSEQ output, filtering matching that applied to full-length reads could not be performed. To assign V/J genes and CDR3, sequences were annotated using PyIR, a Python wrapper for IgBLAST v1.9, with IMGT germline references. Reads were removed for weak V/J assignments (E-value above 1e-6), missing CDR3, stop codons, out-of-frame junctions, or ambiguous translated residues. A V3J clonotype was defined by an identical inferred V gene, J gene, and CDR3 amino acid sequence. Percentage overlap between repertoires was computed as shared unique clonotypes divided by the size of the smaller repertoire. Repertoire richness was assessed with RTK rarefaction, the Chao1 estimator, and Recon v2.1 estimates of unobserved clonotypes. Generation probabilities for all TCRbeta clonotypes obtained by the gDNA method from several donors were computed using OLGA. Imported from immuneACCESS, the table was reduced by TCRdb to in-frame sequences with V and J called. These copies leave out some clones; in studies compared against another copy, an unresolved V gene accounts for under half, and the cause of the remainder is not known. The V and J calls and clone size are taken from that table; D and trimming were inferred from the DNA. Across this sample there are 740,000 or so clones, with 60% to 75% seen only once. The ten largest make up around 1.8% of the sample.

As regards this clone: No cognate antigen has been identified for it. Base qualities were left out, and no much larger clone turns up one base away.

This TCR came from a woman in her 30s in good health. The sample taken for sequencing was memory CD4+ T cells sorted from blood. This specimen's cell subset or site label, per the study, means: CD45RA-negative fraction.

Here is the DNA: TGTGCCAGCAGCTTAGGGGCCCTAGGGACCGGGGAGCTGTTTTTT. Translation gives CASSLGALGTGELFF. The sequence joins TRBV7-2 to TRBJ2-2, with the D gene too uncertain to name. CDR1 and CDR2 are read off the germline V gene as SGHTA and FQGNSA. V gives up 1 base and J gives up 5 bases, and the segment between their germline ends measures 11 bases. From its cysteine to its phenylalanine, the CDR3 spans 15 amino acids. Left in the record is the CDR3 DNA by itself, 45 bases read in frame from the first base.